This T cell receptor (beta chain) originates from a study of shared clonotypes between healthy human individuals. Study observations and caveats: Naive subsets usually exceeded memory subsets in estimated richness.

Some clones are missing from TCRdb's copy, which holds only in-frame ones; the method was immunoSEQ multiplex PCR. The sample holds more than 600,000 clones, about 91% seen once. CD45RO-negative CD8 cells positively selected for CCR7 made up the naive population, which excluded terminally differentiated effector memory CD45RA+ cells. With respect to this clone: Its cognate antigen is unknown. Within the sample, other DNA sequences also encode this same CDR3.

The V gene's germline CDR1 is MNHEY and CDR2 SMNVEV (reference sequence). The CDR3 has 13 residues. Deletions cut 2 bases from V and 3 bases from J, with 8 bases between. The receptor's source is a man younger than 40 in good health. Sequencing used naive CD8+ T cells sorted from blood. The chain carries TRBV27 and TRBJ2-7, with D perhaps TRBD1 (6 bases). The CDR3 sequence is CASSLGRGYEQYF. The CDR3, as DNA: TGTGCCAGCAGTTTAGGCAGGGGCTACGAGCAGTACTTC.